This T cell receptor (beta chain) was documented in a study of shared clonotypes between healthy human individuals. Background on the study: CD8 memory received one plate per donor, CD8 naive two, CD4 memory three and CD4 naive three.

Naive CD8 cells comprised CD45RO-negative, CCR7-positively selected cells, excluding terminally differentiated effector memory CD45RA+ cells. The test was conducted at deep level. The assay was immunoSEQ multiplex PCR, and TCRdb's table has in-frame clones only and misses some. The data contain hundreds of thousands of clones, approximately 95% of them singletons. This CDR3 region has 16 residues. Germline assignment: CDR1 SGHRS and CDR2 YFSETQ. The ends were cut back, 4 bases at V and 2 bases at J, with 13 bases in the middle. This sequence joins TRBV5-1 and TRBJ2-6; the D call may be TRBD1 or TRBD2 (6 bases each). This TCR was sampled from a woman between 25 and 40 years old in good health. The sequencing sample was made of naive CD8+ T cells sorted from blood. As DNA, the CDR3 is TGCGCCAGCAGCCCCTTCGGGGGCGCTGGGGCCAACGTCCTGACTTTC. Translation: CASSPFGGAGANVLTF.